This TCR beta chain was sequenced during a study of glioma-infiltrating T cells after dendritic cell vaccination. The germline V gene has CDR1 LNHDA and CDR2 SQIVND (reference sequence). This CDR3 has 13 residues. Losses at the gene ends were 3 bases for V and 2 bases for J; bases not matched to a gene: 0. Time point reported: after dendritic cell vaccination, including at tumor progression/relapse. The immunoSEQ assay amplified TCRB CDR3 from up to 2 ug DNA. TCRdb keeps only in-frame clones here, not all; method: immunoSEQ multiplex PCR. This sample has roughly 85,000 clones; 75% to 90% occur once, and the top ten carry approximately 8%.

The chain uses TRBV19 and TRBJ1-2; 7 bases are a match to TRBD1. The sequencing here drew on blood, taken after dendritic cell vaccination. The source of this sequence is a human donor with glioblastoma. The CDR3 protein is CASSMGQNYGYTF. The CDR3 DNA reads TGTGCCAGTAGTATGGGACAGAACTATGGCTACACCTTC.